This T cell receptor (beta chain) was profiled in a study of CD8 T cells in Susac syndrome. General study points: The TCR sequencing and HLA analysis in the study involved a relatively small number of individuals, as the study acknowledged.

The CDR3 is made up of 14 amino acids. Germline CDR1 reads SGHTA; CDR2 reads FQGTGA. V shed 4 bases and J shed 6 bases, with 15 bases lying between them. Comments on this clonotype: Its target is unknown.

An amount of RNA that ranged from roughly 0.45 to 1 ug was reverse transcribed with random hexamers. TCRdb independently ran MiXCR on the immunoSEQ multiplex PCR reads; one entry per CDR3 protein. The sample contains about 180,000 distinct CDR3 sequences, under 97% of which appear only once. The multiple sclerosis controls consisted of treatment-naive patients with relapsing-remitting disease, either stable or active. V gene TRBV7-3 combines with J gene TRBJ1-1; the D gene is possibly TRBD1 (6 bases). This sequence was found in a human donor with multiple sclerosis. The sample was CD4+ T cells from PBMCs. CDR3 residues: CASSSEGGISEAFF. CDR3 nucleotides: TGTGCCAGCAGCTCCGAAGGGGGGATCTCTGAAGCTTTCTTT.